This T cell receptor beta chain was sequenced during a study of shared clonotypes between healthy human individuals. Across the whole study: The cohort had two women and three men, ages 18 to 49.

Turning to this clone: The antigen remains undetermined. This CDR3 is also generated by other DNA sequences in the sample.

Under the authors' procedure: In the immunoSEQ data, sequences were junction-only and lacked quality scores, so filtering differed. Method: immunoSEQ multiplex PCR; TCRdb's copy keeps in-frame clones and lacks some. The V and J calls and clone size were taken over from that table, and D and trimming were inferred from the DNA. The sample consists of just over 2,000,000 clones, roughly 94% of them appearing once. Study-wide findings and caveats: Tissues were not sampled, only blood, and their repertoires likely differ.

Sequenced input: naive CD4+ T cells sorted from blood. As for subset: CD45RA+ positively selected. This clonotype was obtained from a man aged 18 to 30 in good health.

CDR3: CASRLAGSYEQYF. The CDR3 region has the DNA TGTGCCAGCCGGCTAGCGGGGTCCTACGAGCAGTACTTC. J is TRBJ2-7 and V is TRBV2; 9 bases agree with TRBD2. The CDR3 totals 13 residues. Germline V gene lookup returns CDR1 SNHLY and CDR2 FYNNEI. V lost 8 bases and J lost 1; bases outside the gene matches: 3.